The rows below give T cell receptor beta chains drawn from one sample of a study of blood T cell repertoires in COVID-19. Measured with immunoSEQ multiplex PCR; TCRdb has only the in-frame clones, and not every one. Here the sample spans about 170,000 clones, over 75% being singletons. Sequencing used peripheral blood. These receptors came from a man between 60 and 70 years old who had recovered from COVID-19. The CDR3 runs from the conserved cysteine through the conserved F or W. The D gene is left open where the match is weak. Clone size is not always given. Where it is, it says once, few, many or a class for expanded clones.

TRBJ2-1	TRBD2	TRBV7-9	few	CASRTSGGSYNEQFF	TGTGCCAGCAGAACTAGCGGGGGCTCCTACAATGAGCAGTTCTTC
TRBJ2-2	NA	TRBV6-5	NA	CASTQNTGELFF	TGTGCCAGCACCCAGAACACCGGGGAGCTGTTTTTT
TRBJ1-3	TRBD1	TRBV2	NA	CASSSTGVENTIYF	TGTGCCAGCAGTTCGACAGGGGTCGAAAACACCATATATTTT
TRBJ1-1	NA	TRBV9	NA	CASSVGSQGRGSFF	TGTGCCAGCAGCGTAGGATCACAGGGAAGGGGATCTTTCTTT
TRBJ1-6	TRBD1	TRBV12-3/TRBV12-4	NA	CASSPDRVRPLHF	TGTGCCAGCAGTCCGGACAGGGTTCGTCCCCTCCACTTT
TRBJ1-5	NA	TRBV2	NA	CASSEGLSNQPQHF	TGTGCCAGCAGTGAAGGGCTTAGCAATCAGCCCCAGCATTTT
TRBJ1-1	NA	TRBV5-4	NA	CASSLAYGDTEAFF	TGTGCCAGCAGCTTGGCTTACGGGGACACTGAAGCTTTCTTT
TRBJ1-4	TRBD1	TRBV7-6	NA	CASSLIPDRGRGEKLFF	TGTGCCAGCAGCTTAATACCCGACAGGGGGCGAGGGGAAAAACTGTTTTTT
TRBJ2-5	TRBD2	TRBV6-2/TRBV6-3	NA	CASSDGGGRTQYF	TGTGCCAGCAGTGATGGGGGAGGGCGGACCCAGTACTTC
TRBJ1-5	NA	TRBV7-9	NA	CASSTQGGSNQPQHF	TGTGCCAGCAGCACCCAGGGAGGGAGCAATCAGCCCCAGCATTTT
TRBJ2-1	NA	TRBV5-1	few	CASTRSTATSYNEQFF	TGCGCCAGCACACGCTCGACGGCGACTTCCTACAATGAGCAGTTCTTC
TRBJ1-6	NA	TRBV6-5	NA	CASSFRGRFGDSPLHF	TGTGCCAGCAGTTTTCGGGGGAGGTTCGGAGACTCACCCCTCCACTTT
TRBJ2-3	TRBD2	TRBV14	NA	CASRGGASDTQYF	TGTGCCAGCAGGGGAGGGGCGTCAGATACGCAGTATTTT
TRBJ1-2	NA	TRBV7-2	NA	CASSLLSQVGYGYTF	TGTGCCAGCAGCCTTCTAAGTCAGGTCGGCTATGGCTACACCTTC
TRBJ2-5	TRBD1	TRBV30	NA	CAWSPTGATGETQYF	TGTGCCTGGAGTCCTACAGGGGCTACGGGAGAGACCCAGTACTTC
TRBJ1-6	NA	TRBV6-4	NA	CASSFSGEGNSPLHF	TGTGCCAGCAGTTTCTCGGGGGAGGGTAATTCACCCCTCCACTTT
TRBJ2-5	NA	TRBV18	NA	CASSMTGPGETQYF	TGTGCCAGCTCAATGACAGGCCCCGGGGAGACCCAGTACTTC
TRBJ2-3	TRBD2	TRBV7-2	NA	CASSPVWDYTDTQYF	TGTGCCAGCAGCCCCGTCTGGGACTACACAGATACGCAGTATTTT
TRBJ1-5	NA	TRBV15	NA	CATSGGSDQPQHF	TGTGCCACCAGTGGAGGTTCCGATCAGCCCCAGCATTTT
TRBJ2-7	TRBD2	TRBV7-9	once	CASSQGLVVHEQYF	TGTGCCAGCAGCCAGGGACTAGTTGTCCACGAGCAGTACTTC
TRBJ1-2	NA	TRBV19	NA	CASSKLSVGDYGYTF	TGTGCCAGTAGTAAGTTGTCTGTCGGAGACTATGGCTACACCTTC
TRBJ2-6	TRBD1	TRBV5-8	NA	CASSLQQGANSGANVLTF	TGTGCCAGCAGCTTACAACAGGGGGCGAACTCTGGGGCCAACGTCCTGACTTTC
TRBJ2-5	TRBD1	TRBV5-6	NA	CASSLRGQPQETQYF	TGTGCCAGCAGCTTGCGGGGACAGCCCCAAGAGACCCAGTACTTC
TRBJ2-5	TRBD2	TRBV9	NA	CASSALSGVQETQYF	TGTGCCAGCAGCGCCCTTAGCGGGGTCCAAGAGACCCAGTACTTC
TRBJ1-2	NA	TRBV2	few	CASSEALLSISGYTF	TGTGCCAGCAGTGAAGCGCTTCTGAGTATCTCTGGCTACACCTTC
TRBJ2-3	TRBD2	TRBV27	NA	CASSRLAGGPADTQYF	TGTGCCAGCAGCCGACTAGCGGGGGGGCCCGCAGATACGCAGTATTTT
TRBJ1-5	NA	TRBV18	NA	CASSPGENQPQHF	TGTGCCAGCTCACCAGGAGAAAATCAGCCCCAGCATTTT
TRBJ2-5	NA	TRBV5-4	NA	CASSPSKQGQETQYF	TGTGCCAGCTCCCCGTCTAAACAGGGTCAAGAGACCCAGTACTTC
TRBJ2-2	TRBD2	TRBV29-1	NA	CSVGPSGVGELFF	TGCAGCGTTGGGCCTAGCGGGGTCGGGGAGCTGTTTTTT
TRBJ2-3	TRBD1	TRBV6-5	NA	CASTPWQGADTQYF	TGTGCCAGCACCCCCTGGCAGGGGGCGGATACGCAGTATTTT
TRBJ1-4	TRBD1	TRBV19	NA	CASRDRGTNEKLFF	TGTGCCAGTAGAGACAGGGGGACTAATGAAAAACTGTTTTTT
TRBJ1-2	TRBD1	TRBV4-3	NA	CASSQGAGGTYGYTF	TGCGCCAGCAGCCAAGGGGCAGGGGGAACCTATGGCTACACCTTC
TRBJ2-1	NA	TRBV11-3	NA	CASSLEAGSSYNEQFF	TGTGCCAGCAGCTTAGAGGCGGGGAGCTCCTACAATGAGCAGTTCTTC
TRBJ1-1	NA	TRBV7-2	NA	CASSSPNRATEAFF	TGTGCCAGCAGCTCTCCGAACAGGGCCACTGAAGCTTTCTTT
TRBJ1-1	NA	TRBV13	NA	CASSSFLGAFTEAFF	TGTGCCAGCAGCTCGTTTCTGGGGGCGTTCACTGAAGCTTTCTTT
TRBJ1-5	NA	TRBV7-2	NA	CASSLGGRANQPQHF	TGTGCCAGCAGCTTAGGGGGCAGAGCGAATCAGCCCCAGCATTTT
TRBJ1-5	TRBD1	TRBV7-2	once	CASSMTGGVQPQHF	TGTGCCAGCAGCATGACAGGGGGGGTTCAGCCCCAGCATTTT
TRBJ1-2	TRBD1	TRBV29-1	NA	CSVEAEDRVDGYTF	TGCAGCGTTGAAGCAGAGGACAGGGTCGATGGCTACACCTTC
TRBJ2-3	TRBD2	TRBV2	once	CASRVLAGAAADTQYF	TGTGCCAGCAGGGTACTAGCGGGGGCCGCTGCCGATACGCAGTATTTT
TRBJ2-7	TRBD2	TRBV19	NA	CASSTGASGTSGYEQYF	TGTGCCAGTAGTACAGGGGCCTCCGGGACTAGCGGATACGAGCAGTACTTC
TRBJ1-3	TRBD1	TRBV3-1/TRBV3-2	NA	CASRVTGSGNTIYF	TGTGCCAGCAGGGTGACAGGGTCTGGAAACACCATATATTTT
TRBJ2-7	TRBD1	TRBV7-9	NA	CASSKTGGIYEQYF	TGTGCCAGCAGCAAGACAGGGGGTATATACGAGCAGTACTTC
TRBJ1-5	TRBD1	TRBV19	NA	CASSIMGQGHQPQHF	TGTGCCAGTAGTATTATGGGACAGGGGCATCAGCCCCAGCATTTT
TRBJ2-7	TRBD1	TRBV19	NA	CASGDRGYEQYF	TGTGCCAGTGGGGACAGGGGCTACGAGCAGTACTTC
TRBJ2-7	TRBD1	TRBV10-2	few	CASRDRGPYEQYF	TGCGCCAGCAGGGACAGGGGGCCATACGAGCAGTACTTC
TRBJ2-1	TRBD2	TRBV19	NA	CASATSLGGGAYNEQFF	TGTGCCAGCGCCACTTCTCTTGGCGGGGGGGCCTACAATGAGCAGTTCTTC
TRBJ1-1	NA	TRBV20-1	NA	CSAPAGTEAFF	TGCAGTGCCCCCGCGGGCACTGAAGCTTTCTTT
TRBJ1-2	NA	TRBV19	few	CASSIGERVSYGYTF	TGTGCCAGTAGTATAGGTGAACGCGTTTCCTATGGCTACACCTTC
TRBJ2-5	NA	TRBV7-9	NA	CASSLQASETQYF	TGTGCCAGCAGCTTACAGGCATCGGAGACCCAGTACTTC
TRBJ2-3	TRBD2	TRBV2	NA	CASSEARTRGSSTDTQYF	TGTGCCAGCAGTGAAGCCCGGACTAGGGGTTCTAGCACAGATACGCAGTATTTT
TRBJ1-5	NA	TRBV6-5	NA	CASSSDGKTNQPQHF	TGTGCCAGCAGTAGCGACGGGAAGACCAATCAGCCCCAGCATTTT
TRBJ2-2	NA	TRBV9	NA	CASSTPRGNPNTGELFF	TGTGCCAGCAGCACTCCCCGGGGGAATCCGAACACCGGGGAGCTGTTTTTT
TRBJ2-5	TRBD1	TRBV18	NA	CASSLSRGQETQYF	TGTGCCAGCTCCCTCAGCAGGGGGCAAGAGACCCAGTACTTC
TRBJ1-2	NA	TRBV29-1	NA	CSAWVRGYYGYTF	TGCAGCGCCTGGGTCCGAGGGTACTATGGCTACACCTTC